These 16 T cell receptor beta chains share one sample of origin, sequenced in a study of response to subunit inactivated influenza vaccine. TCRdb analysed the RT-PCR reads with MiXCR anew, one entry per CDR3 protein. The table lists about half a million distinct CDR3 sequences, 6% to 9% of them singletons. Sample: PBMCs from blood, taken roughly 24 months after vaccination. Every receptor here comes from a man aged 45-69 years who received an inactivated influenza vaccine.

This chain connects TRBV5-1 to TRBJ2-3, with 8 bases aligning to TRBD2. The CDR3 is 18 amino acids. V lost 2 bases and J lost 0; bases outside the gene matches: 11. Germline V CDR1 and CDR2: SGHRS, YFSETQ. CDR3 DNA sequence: TGCGCCAGCAGCTTTTTGTCGGGGGGGCCTCGAAGCACAGATACGCAGTATTTT. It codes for CASSFLSGGPRSTDTQYF.

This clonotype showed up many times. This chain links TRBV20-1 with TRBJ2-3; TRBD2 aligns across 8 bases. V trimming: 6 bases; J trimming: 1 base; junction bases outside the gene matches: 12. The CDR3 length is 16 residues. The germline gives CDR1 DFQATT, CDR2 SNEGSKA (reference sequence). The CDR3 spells CSANKARGGRTDTQYF. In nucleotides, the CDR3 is TGCAGTGCCAACAAAGCCCGGGGGGGCCGCACAGATACGCAGTATTTT.

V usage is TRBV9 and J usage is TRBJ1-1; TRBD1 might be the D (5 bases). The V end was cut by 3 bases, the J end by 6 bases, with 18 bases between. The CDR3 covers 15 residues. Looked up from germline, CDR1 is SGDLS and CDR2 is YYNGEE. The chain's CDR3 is CASSGTTTLYAEAFF. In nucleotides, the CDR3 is TGTGCCAGCAGCGGGACAACCACTCTGTATGCTGAAGCTTTCTTT.

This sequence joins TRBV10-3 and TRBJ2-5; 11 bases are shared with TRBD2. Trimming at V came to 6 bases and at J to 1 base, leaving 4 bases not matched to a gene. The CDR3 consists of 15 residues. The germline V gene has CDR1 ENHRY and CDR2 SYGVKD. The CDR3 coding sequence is TGTGCCATCAGCCATAGCGGGGGGGCCCAAGAGACCCAGTACTTC. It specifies CAISHSGGAQETQYF.

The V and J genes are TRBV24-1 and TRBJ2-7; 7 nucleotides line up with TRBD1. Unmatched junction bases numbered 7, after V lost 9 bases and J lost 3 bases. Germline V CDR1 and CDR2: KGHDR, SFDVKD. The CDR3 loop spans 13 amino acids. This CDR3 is CATASGTDYEQYF. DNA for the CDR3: TGTGCCACCGCATCCGGGACAGACTACGAGCAGTACTTC.

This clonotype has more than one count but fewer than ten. CDR3 sequence: CASRGGSEKLFF. The DNA of the CDR3 is TGTGCCAGCAGAGGGGGCTCTGAAAAACTGTTTTTT. The V and J genes are TRBV28 and TRBJ1-4, with 7 positions matching TRBD1. Germline lookup yields CDR1 MDHEN and CDR2 SYDVKM. The CDR3 covers 12 residues. J lost 7 bases, V lost 6 bases, and 2 bases had no gene match.

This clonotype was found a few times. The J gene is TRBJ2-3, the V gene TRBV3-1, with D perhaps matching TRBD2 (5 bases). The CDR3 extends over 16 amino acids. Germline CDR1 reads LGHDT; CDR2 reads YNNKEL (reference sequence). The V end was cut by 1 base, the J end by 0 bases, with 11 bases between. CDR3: CASSQAPGSSTDTQYF. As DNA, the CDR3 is TGTGCCAGCAGCCAAGCTCCGGGGTCGAGCACAGATACGCAGTATTTT.

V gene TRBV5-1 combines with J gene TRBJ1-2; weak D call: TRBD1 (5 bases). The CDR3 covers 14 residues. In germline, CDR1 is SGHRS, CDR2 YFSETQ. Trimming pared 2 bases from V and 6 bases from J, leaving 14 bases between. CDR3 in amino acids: CASSFRDLNHGYTF. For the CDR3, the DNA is TGCGCCAGCAGCTTCAGGGACTTAAATCATGGCTACACCTTC.

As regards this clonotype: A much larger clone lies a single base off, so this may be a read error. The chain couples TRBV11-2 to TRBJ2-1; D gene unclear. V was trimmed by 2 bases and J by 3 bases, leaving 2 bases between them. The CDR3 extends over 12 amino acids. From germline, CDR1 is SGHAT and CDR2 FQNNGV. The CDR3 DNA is TGTGCCAGCAGCTTACTCTACAATGAGCAGTTCTTC. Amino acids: CASSLLYNEQFF. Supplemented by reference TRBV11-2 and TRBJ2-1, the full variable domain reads EAGVAQSPRYKIIEKRQSVAFWCNPISGHATLYWYQQILGQGPKLLIQFQNNGVVDDSQLPKDRFSAERLKGVDSTLKIQPAKLEDSAVYLCASSLLYNEQFFGPGTRLTVL.

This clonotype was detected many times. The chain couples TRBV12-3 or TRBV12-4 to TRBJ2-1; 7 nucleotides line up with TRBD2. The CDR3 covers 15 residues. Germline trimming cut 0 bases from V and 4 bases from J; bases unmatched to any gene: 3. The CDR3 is CASSLAGGVYNEQFF. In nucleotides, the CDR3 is TGTGCCAGCAGTTTAGCGGGGGGGGTATACAATGAGCAGTTCTTC.

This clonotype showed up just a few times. CDR3 protein: CASTLEAGELFF. CDR3 nucleotide sequence: TGTGCCAGCACCCTGGAAGCCGGGGAGCTGTTTTTT. The chain joins TRBV28 to TRBJ2-2; no clear D. CDR3 length: 12 amino acids. CDR1 and CDR2 (germline): MDHEN, SYDVKM. V dropped 7 bases and J dropped 6 bases, with 9 bases sitting between them.

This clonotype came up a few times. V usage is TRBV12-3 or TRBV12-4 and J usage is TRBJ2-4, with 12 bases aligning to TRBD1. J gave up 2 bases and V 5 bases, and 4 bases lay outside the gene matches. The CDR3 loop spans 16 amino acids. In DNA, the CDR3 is TGTGCCAGCAGTCCGGGACAGGGGGCGACCAAAAACATTCAGTACTTC. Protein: CASSPGQGATKNIQYF.

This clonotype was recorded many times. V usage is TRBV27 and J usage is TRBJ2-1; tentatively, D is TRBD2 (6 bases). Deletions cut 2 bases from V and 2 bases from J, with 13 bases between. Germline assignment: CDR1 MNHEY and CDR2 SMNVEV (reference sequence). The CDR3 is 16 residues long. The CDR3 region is CASSLMGGRAYNEQFF. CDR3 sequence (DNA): TGTGCCAGCAGTTTAATGGGAGGAAGGGCCTACAATGAGCAGTTCTTC.

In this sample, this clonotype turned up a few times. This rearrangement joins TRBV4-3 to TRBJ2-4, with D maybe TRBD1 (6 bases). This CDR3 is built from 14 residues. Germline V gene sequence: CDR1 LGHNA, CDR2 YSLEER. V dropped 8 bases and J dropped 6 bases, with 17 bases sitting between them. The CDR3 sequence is CASSALGRGNIQYF. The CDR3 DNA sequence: TGCGCCAGCTCCGCTCTTGGCAGGGGAAACATTCAGTACTTC.

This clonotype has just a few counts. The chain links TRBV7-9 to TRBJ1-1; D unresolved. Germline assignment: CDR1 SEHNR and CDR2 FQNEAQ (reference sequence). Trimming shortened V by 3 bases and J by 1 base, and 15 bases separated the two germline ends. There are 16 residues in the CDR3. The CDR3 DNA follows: TGTGCCAGCAGCTTTTCGGCCGGCTCCGGGAACACTGAAGCTTTCTTT. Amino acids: CASSFSAGSGNTEAFF. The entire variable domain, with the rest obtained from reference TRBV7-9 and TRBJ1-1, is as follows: DTGVSQNPRHKITKRGQNVTFRCDPISEHNRLYWYRQTLGQGPEFLTYFQNEAQLEKSRLLSDRFSAERPKGSFSTLEIQRTEQGDSAMYLCASSFSAGSGNTEAFFGQGTRLTVV.

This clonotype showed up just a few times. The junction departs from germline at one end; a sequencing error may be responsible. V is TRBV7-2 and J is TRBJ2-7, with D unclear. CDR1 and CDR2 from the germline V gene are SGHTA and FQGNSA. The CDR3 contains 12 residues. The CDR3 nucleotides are TGTGCCAGCGGCTTTTCAACCTACGAGCAGTACTTC. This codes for CASGFSTYEQYF.